These 10 T cell receptor beta chains came from one sample sequenced in a study of T cells after yellow fever vaccination. Each CDR3 protein gets one entry after TCRdb re-called the 5' RACE reads with MiXCR. The sample carries some 300,000 distinct CDR3 sequences, roughly 4% recorded once. Source: PBMCs, taken on the day of the yellow fever booster vaccination. The receptors come from a man younger than 35 who received the YFV17D yellow fever vaccine.

This chain links TRBV10-2 with TRBJ1-2; 8 nucleotides align to TRBD1. Germline V gives CDR1 WSHSY, CDR2 SAAADI. V trimming: 3 bases; J trimming: 7 bases; junction bases outside the gene matches: 4. The CDR3 is 13 amino acids. The CDR3 nucleotides read TGCGCCAGCAGTGAACAGGGGGTTCCTGGCTACACCTTC. Encoded protein: CASSEQGVPGYTF.

The J gene is TRBJ2-1, the V gene TRBV7-8; no clear D gene. Germline loops: CDR1 SGHVS, CDR2 FQNEAQ. V dropped 5 bases and J dropped 2 bases, with 19 bases sitting between them. The CDR3 totals 17 residues. CDR3 loop: CASSEWVQQPTYNEQFF. In nucleotides, the CDR3 is TGTGCCAGCAGCGAGTGGGTCCAGCAGCCCACCTACAATGAGCAGTTCTTC.

In its sample, this clonotype was seen many times. V is TRBV7-9 and J is TRBJ1-1; weak D call: TRBD1 (5 bases). The CDR3 spans 14 residues. The V end was cut by 1 base, the J end by 7 bases, with 13 bases between. The germline CDR1 and CDR2 sequences are SEHNR and FQNEAQ (reference sequence). The chain's CDR3 is CASSLGVRGYEAFF. As DNA, the CDR3 is TGTGCCAGCAGCTTAGGAGTTCGGGGGTATGAAGCTTTCTTT.

In this sample, this clonotype turned up a few times. The chain joins TRBV4-3 to TRBJ2-5; the D gene is possibly TRBD2 (5 bases). In germline, CDR1 is LGHNA, CDR2 YSLEER. V was clipped by 0 bases and J by 1 base, with 12 bases between them. The CDR3 totals 16 residues. The CDR3 protein is CASSQDFRGTQETQYF. CDR3 nucleotides: TGCGCCAGCAGCCAAGATTTCCGGGGTACCCAAGAGACCCAGTACTTC.

This chain connects TRBV5-1 to TRBJ1-1, with D possibly matching TRBD1 (5 bases). Germline V gene sequence: CDR1 SGHRS, CDR2 YFSETQ. The V and J ends lost 0 bases and 6 bases respectively, with 15 bases between them. The CDR3 extends over 15 amino acids. In DNA form, the CDR3 reads TGCGCCAGCAGCTTGGGGGGCTTTATAAATTCTGAAGCTTTCTTT. It codes for CASSLGGFINSEAFF.

The sample holds many counts of this clonotype. The rearrangement links TRBV9 to TRBJ1-2; 10 bases match TRBD1. V shed 1 base and J 5 bases; nucleotides not matched to a gene: 11. The CDR3 extends over 17 amino acids. Germline CDR1 SGDLS, CDR2 YYNGEE. The CDR3 sequence: CASSVSGTGQGRYGYTF. DNA for the CDR3: TGTGCCAGCAGCGTATCCGGGACGGGACAGGGGAGATATGGCTACACCTTC. Full variable domain (rest looked up from reference TRBV9 and TRBJ1-2): DSGVTQTPKHLITATGQRVTLRCSPRSGDLSVYWYQQSLDQGLQFLIQYYNGEERAKGNILERFSAQQFPDLHSELNLSSLELGDSALYFCASSVSGTGQGRYGYTFGSGTRLTVV.

This clonotype has a count of ten or more. The V gene is TRBV30, the J gene TRBJ1-2; D is undetermined. The germline V gene has CDR1 GTSNPN and CDR2 SVGIG (reference sequence). The CDR3 is made up of 10 amino acids. The V end was cut by 5 bases, the J end by 7 bases, with 8 bases between. CDR3 region: CAWREFGYTF. DNA of the CDR3: TGTGCCTGGCGAGAGTTTGGCTACACCTTC.

This clonotype occurred a few times. V usage is TRBV29-1 and J usage is TRBJ1-5, with D unresolved. This CDR3 is built from 12 residues. V lost 5 bases to trimming and J lost 2 bases, with 7 bases between them. Looked up from germline, CDR1 is SQVTM and CDR2 is ANQGSEA. CDR3 amino acids: CSVLVGNQPQHF. CDR3 nucleotides: TGCAGCGTTTTAGTAGGCAATCAGCCCCAGCATTTT.

This clonotype was counted at least ten times. The V call is TRBV11-2, the J call TRBJ2-7; the match to TRBD1 covers 8 bases. The CDR3 runs 13 residues. V lost 5 bases to trimming and J lost 6 bases; unmatched junction nucleotides: 6. Germline V gives CDR1 SGHAT, CDR2 FQNNGV. The CDR3 is CASSTTGVGEQYV. The CDR3 DNA reads as TGTGCCAGCAGCACGACAGGGGTAGGCGAGCAGTACGTC.

V is TRBV4-1 and J is TRBJ1-6, with D hard to call. Germline loops: CDR1 MGHRA, CDR2 YSYEKL. The ends were cut back, 2 bases at V and 11 bases at J, with 10 bases in the middle. The CDR3 length is 13 residues. The CDR3 reads CASSQLMTAPLHF. The CDR3 bases are TGCGCCAGCAGCCAACTAATGACCGCACCCCTCCACTTT.